This TCR beta chain was profiled in a study of shared clonotypes between healthy human individuals. Selected positively for CCR7 and CD45RO-negative, naive CD8 cells excluded terminally differentiated effector memory CD45RA+ cells. The CDR3 consists of 16 residues. The germline V gene has CDR1 SEHNR and CDR2 FQNEAQ (reference sequence). Deletions cut 4 bases from V and 2 bases from J, with 18 bases between. Only in-frame clones appear in the TCRdb table, and some are missing; sequencing was by immunoSEQ multiplex PCR. The repertoire consists of approximately 2,200,000 clones, with under 95% occurring once and the leading ten covering more than 1.5%.

Sequenced material: naive CD8+ T cells from PBMCs. The chain joins TRBV7-9 to TRBJ2-7; D call uncertain. This receptor was taken from a man aged 18-30 years in good health. Some clones in this sample may be carry-over from other donors' samples. CDR3 nucleotides: TGTGCCAGCAGCTCGACGCTAGTGGCCGATCCCTACGAGCAGTACTTC. It translates to CASSSTLVADPYEQYF.